This T cell receptor (beta chain) was sequenced in a study of T cell responses to AZD1222 COVID-19 vaccine. General study results and limits: Repertoire sampling was restricted to post-peak T cell response timepoints. A mostly white British donor set with more females was recruited, and clonal diversity was possibly underestimated.

Using immunoSEQ multiplex PCR, the repertoire was profiled, and TCRdb retains in-frame clones only, with some absent. The table includes under 100,000 clones, roughly 90% detected once. Worth noting for this clone: Its antigen is still unknown.

The V and J ends lost 0 bases and 3 bases respectively, with 12 bases between them. Germline CDR1 SGHDT, CDR2 YYEEEE. The CDR3 contains 16 residues. Sequencing was performed on peripheral blood, taken on day 0 of AZD1222 vaccination. The rearrangement links TRBV5-6 to TRBJ2-2; a possible D gene is TRBD2 (5 bases). The clonotype was recovered from an adult in good health. CDR3 coding DNA: TGTGCCAGCAGCTTGGTGTCTAGCCCAGACACCGGGGAGCTGTTTTTT. Translating gives CASSLVSSPDTGELFF.